This T cell receptor beta chain appears in the sequencing data of a study of blood T cell repertoires in COVID-19. Whole-study context: The study drew acute and convalescent COVID-19 samples from the United States, Italy and Spain.

In the source study's methods: Estimated nucleated cell counts came from reference gene primer amplification. Generated by immunoSEQ multiplex PCR, the TCRdb table keeps only in-frame clones and is missing some. V and J calls and clone size are as listed in that table; D and trimming were resolved from the DNA. This sample has about 350,000 clones, with 85% to 90% found just once. The V and J ends lost 1 base and 12 bases, in that order; junction bases with no gene match: 8. CDR1 and CDR2 (germline): SGHDN, FVKESK. The CDR3 has 16 residues. Within 2 weeks of study entry, exposed participants had contacted a PCR-confirmed or clinician-diagnosed COVID-19 case. This clone was picked up one time.

This receptor was taken from a woman aged 25 to 45 who had been exposed to COVID-19. This chain links TRBV14 with TRBJ2-1, with 14 bases fitting TRBD2. Sequencing was carried out using PBMCs or T cells enriched from blood (not recorded which). This CDR3 reads CASSQVGTSGSQGQFF. The DNA of the CDR3 is TGTGCCAGCAGCCAAGTCGGGACTAGCGGGAGCCAGGGGCAGTTCTTC.